At least ten counts were recorded for the clone carrying this TCR beta chain. Antigen specificity is unknown. The data are from a study of blood T cells in healthy people across ages. General observations from the study: A strong correlation between TCR beta diversity and naive T cell percentage was seen.

The CDR3 is 13 residues long. V gave up 0 bases and J gave up 8 bases, with 9 bases separating them. Germline CDR1 is SGHRS and CDR2 is YFSETQ. A second PCR of 7 to 11 cycles used a sample-barcoded 5' primer and a J-beta primer mix. Each of the cDNA molecules was tagged by a template-switch adaptor with 12 random nucleotides. TCRdb reprocessed the 5' RACE reads with MiXCR, giving one entry per CDR3 protein. The repertoire holds over 500,000 distinct CDR3 sequences, with about 50% as singletons. Source material: blood. The TCR comes from an elderly woman in good health. The chain has TRBV5-1 and TRBJ2-1; D not resolved. CDR3 loop: CASSLVVFDEQFF. The CDR3 DNA reads as TGCGCCAGCAGCTTGGTGGTTTTCGATGAGCAGTTCTTC. The complete variable domain, with remaining parts taken from reference TRBV5-1 and TRBJ2-1, reads KAGVTQTPRYLIKTRGQQVTLSCSPISGHRSVSWYQQTPGQGLQFLFEYFSETQRNKGNFPGRFSGRQFSNSRSEMNVSTLELGDSALYLCASSLVVFDEQFFGPGTRLTVL.